The present entry profiles one TCR beta chain with its context. The antigen remains undetermined. Different DNA sequences within this sample yield the same CDR3. The record originates from a study of cytomegalovirus exposure and HLA in healthy donors. Regarding the study as a whole: Accurate prediction of most subjects' HLA-A and HLA-B alleles from TCR beta sequences was reported.

V was clipped by 4 bases and J by 3 bases; unmatched bases: 4. The CDR3 extends over 16 amino acids. Germline CDR1 is SGHTA and CDR2 is FQGTGA. Use of 60 Vbeta and 13 Jbeta primers characterized the PCR. The table came from immunoSEQ multiplex PCR; TCRdb's copy has only in-frame clones and leaves some out. Among about 190,000 clones listed, roughly 86% were seen once. The receptor was derived from a man aged 35 to 55 in good health and CMV-seropositive. Sample: PBMCs. The V and J genes are TRBV7-3 and TRBJ2-5, with TRBD2 matching 14 bases. The CDR3 sequence: CASSSGLAGAEETQYF. CDR3 coding DNA: TGTGCCAGCAGCTCGGGACTAGCGGGAGCGGAAGAGACCCAGTACTTC.